The next 10 T cell receptor beta chains were all read from a single sample in a study of CD8 T cells in Susac syndrome. Random hexamers were used to reverse transcribe the RNA input (about 0.5 to 1 ug). Using its own MiXCR run on the immunoSEQ multiplex PCR reads, TCRdb lists one record per CDR3 protein. This sample yields 150,000 to 200,000 distinct CDR3 sequences, of which about 94% are seen a single time; 0.085% to 0.11% belongs to the top ten. The source material was CD4+ T cells from PBMCs. The receptors stem from a human donor in good health.

The V and J genes are TRBV5-6 and TRBJ2-4, with 9 bases lining up with TRBD1. Germline lookup yields CDR1 SGHDT and CDR2 YYEEEE. Germline trimming cut 2 bases from V and 5 bases from J; bases unmatched to any gene: 2. The CDR3 extends over 14 amino acids. CDR3 coding DNA: TGTGCCAGCAGCTTCGGGACAGGGCAAAACATTCAGTACTTC. Translating it yields CASSFGTGQNIQYF.

This chain links TRBV30 with TRBJ2-1, with TRBD2 matching 7 bases. V lost 7 bases to trimming and J lost 0 bases; unmatched junction nucleotides: 6. The CDR3 has 14 amino acids. The V gene's germline CDR1 is GTSNPN and CDR2 SVGIG (reference sequence). The CDR3 coding sequence is TGTGCCTTTTTGCGGGGGAGCTCCTACAATGAGCAGTTCTTC. This encodes CAFLRGSSYNEQFF.

V gene TRBV28 combines with J gene TRBJ2-5; TRBD1 is a possible D gene (5 bases). The germline V gene has CDR1 MDHEN and CDR2 SYDVKM. V dropped 5 bases and J dropped 4 bases, with 20 bases sitting between them. The CDR3 spans 16 residues. This CDR3 reads CASSTPGRVFGETQYF. The DNA for the CDR3 is TGTGCCAGCAGTACCCCGGGCAGGGTGTTCGGAGAGACCCAGTACTTC.

This chain joins TRBV29-1 and TRBJ2-7; the D is unclear. The germline V gene encodes CDR1 SQVTM and CDR2 ANQGSEA. V lost 6 bases and J lost 0, with 12 bases in between. This CDR3 is built from 13 residues. CDR3 region: CSVTEGPSYEQYF. The CDR3 nucleotides are TGCAGCGTGACCGAAGGTCCCTCCTACGAGCAGTACTTC.

This clonotype was seen only once. The chain uses TRBV15 and TRBJ2-3; 11 nucleotides line up with TRBD2. The V gene end was trimmed by 3 bases and the J gene end by 7 bases; junction bases not matched to a gene: 12. Looked up from germline, CDR1 is LNHNV and CDR2 is YYDKDF (reference sequence). The CDR3 is 17 residues long. The CDR3 loop is CATSRGGLAGGGNTQYF. The CDR3 DNA follows: TGTGCCACCAGCAGGGGAGGGCTAGCGGGAGGTGGAAATACGCAGTATTTT.

This clonotype was seen only once. The rearrangement links TRBV13 to TRBJ1-2, with D perhaps matching TRBD1 (6 bases). CDR3 length: 16 amino acids. The germline gives CDR1 PRHDT, CDR2 FYEKMQ (reference sequence). The germline V and J ends were trimmed by 4 bases and 7 bases, with 22 bases remaining between them. The CDR3 region is CASSSLERTELLGYTF. The CDR3, as DNA: TGTGCCAGCAGCTCGCTGGAAAGGACAGAGCTTCTTGGCTACACCTTC.

CDR3 amino acids: CAWSLGGDTQYF. In DNA, the CDR3 is TGTGCCTGGAGTCTGGGCGGTGATACGCAGTATTTT. The chain is built from TRBV30 and TRBJ2-3; no firm D call. Trimming took 2 bases from V and 6 from J, leaving 9 bases between them. The CDR3 is made up of 12 amino acids. Germline CDR1 GTSNPN, CDR2 SVGIG (reference sequence).

V and J are TRBV28 and TRBJ2-7; weak D call: TRBD2 (5 bases). CDR1 is MDHEN, CDR2 SYDVKM, per germline. V shed 8 bases and J shed 0 bases, with 8 bases lying between them. The CDR3 is 12 amino acids. CDR3 DNA: TGTGCCAGCTGGAGGAGCTCCTACGAGCAGTACTTC. Residues: CASWRSSYEQYF.

V is TRBV3-1 and J is TRBJ2-7, with D unresolved. The CDR3 has 12 amino acids. Germline V CDR1 and CDR2: LGHDT, YNNKEL (reference sequence). V was clipped by 2 bases and J by 6 bases, with 8 bases between them. CDR3: CASSQQRREQYF. Written as DNA, the CDR3 is TGTGCCAGCAGCCAACAGCGCCGCGAGCAGTACTTC.

A single count supports this clonotype. The J gene is TRBJ2-5, the V gene TRBV15; D is unclear. Germline CDR1 and CDR2: LNHNV and YYDKDF (reference sequence). V lost 1 base to trimming and J lost 4 bases, with 7 bases between them. The CDR3 sequence is 13 residues long. In nucleotides, the CDR3 is TGTGCCACCAGCAGAGGCCCCCTAGAGACCCAGTACTTC. It translates to CATSRGPLETQYF.